This TCR beta chain was captured by sequencing in a study of cytomegalovirus exposure and HLA in healthy donors. V was pared by 9 bases and J by 5 bases, with 8 bases of the junction left unmatched. Germline CDR1 is MNHEY and CDR2 is SVGAGI. CDR3 length: 13 residues. The study ran its PCR with 60 Vbeta and 13 Jbeta primers. This table comes from immunoSEQ multiplex PCR, and its TCRdb copy is limited to in-frame clones, with some not included. Here the sample spans 85,000 to 130,000 clones, more than 75% being singletons. The sequence derives from a woman aged 45-65 years in good health and CMV-seropositive. The specimen was PBMCs. The chain combines TRBV6-5 with TRBJ2-7, with TRBD2 matching over 9 bases. CDR3 coding DNA: TGTGCCAGTTCCTTTAGCGGGAGAGACGAGCAGTACTTC. Amino acid sequence: CASSFSGRDEQYF.